This T cell receptor beta chain was recorded in a study of CD8 T cells in ankylosing spondylitis. Findings and caveats of the study: Seemingly distinctive of ankylosing spondylitis blood was a TCR beta motif formed by eight highly homologous variants. Clones that were linked to disease were CD8+ and were relatively rare in peripheral blood. Prior literature has documented some motif variants in synovial fluid and blood from reactive arthritis.

The germline V gene encodes CDR1 SGDLS and CDR2 YYNGEE. V gave up 0 bases and J gave up 2 bases; unmatched junction bases: 4. The CDR3 has 16 residues. Each TCR beta library was made by quantitative 5'-RACE that incorporated molecular barcodes. TCRdb fed the 5' RACE reads into MiXCR, producing one record per CDR3 protein. The table includes about 360,000 distinct CDR3 sequences, 20% to 25% detected once. Of note for this clonotype: Its specificity is not known.

This clonotype originated in a male donor with ankylosing spondylitis or in good health (not recorded which). The chain employs TRBV9 and TRBJ2-3; 9 positions agree with TRBD2. The sequenced sample was blood, either unsorted or a sorted T cell fraction (not recorded which). The CDR3 DNA sequence: TGTGCCAGCAGCGTAGGCCGCGGGGGGGCCACAGATACGCAGTATTTT. It yields the protein CASSVGRGGATDTQYF.